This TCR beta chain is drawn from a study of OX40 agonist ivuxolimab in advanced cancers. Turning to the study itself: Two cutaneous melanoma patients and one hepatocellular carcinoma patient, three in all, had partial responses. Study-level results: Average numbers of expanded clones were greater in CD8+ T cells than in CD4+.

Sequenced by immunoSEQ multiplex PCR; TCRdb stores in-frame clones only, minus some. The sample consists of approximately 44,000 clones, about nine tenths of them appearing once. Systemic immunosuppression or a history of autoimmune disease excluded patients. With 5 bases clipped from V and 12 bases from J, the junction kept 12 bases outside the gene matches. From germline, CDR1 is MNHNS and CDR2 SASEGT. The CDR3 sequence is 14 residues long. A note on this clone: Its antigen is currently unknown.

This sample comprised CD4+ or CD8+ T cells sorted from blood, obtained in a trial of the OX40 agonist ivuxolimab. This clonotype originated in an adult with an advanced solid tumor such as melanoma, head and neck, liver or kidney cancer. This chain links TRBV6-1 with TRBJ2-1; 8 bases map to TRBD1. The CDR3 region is CASSMTGAPWGQFF. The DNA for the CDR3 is TGTGCCAGCAGTATGACAGGGGCCCCGTGGGGGCAGTTCTTC.